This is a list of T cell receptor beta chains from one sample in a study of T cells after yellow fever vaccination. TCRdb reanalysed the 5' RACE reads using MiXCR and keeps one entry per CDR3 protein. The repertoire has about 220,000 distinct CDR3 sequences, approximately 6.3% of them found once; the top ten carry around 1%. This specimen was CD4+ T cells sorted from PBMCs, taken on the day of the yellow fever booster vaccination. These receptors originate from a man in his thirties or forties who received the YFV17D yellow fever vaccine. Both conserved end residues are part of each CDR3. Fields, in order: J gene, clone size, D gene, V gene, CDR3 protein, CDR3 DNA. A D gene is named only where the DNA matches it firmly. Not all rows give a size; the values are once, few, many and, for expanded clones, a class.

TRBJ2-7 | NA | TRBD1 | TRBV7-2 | CASSLGQGARYEQYF | TGTGCCAGCAGCTTAGGACAGGGGGCAAGGTACGAGCAGTACTTC
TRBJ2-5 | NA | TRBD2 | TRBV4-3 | CASSQDTSGGGETQYF | TGCGCCAGCAGCCAAGACACTAGCGGGGGGGGCGAGACCCAGTACTTC
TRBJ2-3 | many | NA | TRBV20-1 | CSARDPTHRNYDTQYF | TGCAGTGCTAGAGATCCGACCCACCGCAATTACGATACGCAGTATTTT
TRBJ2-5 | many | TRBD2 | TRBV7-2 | CASTPGLAGGKETQYF | TGTGCCAGCACCCCTGGGCTAGCGGGAGGGAAAGAGACCCAGTACTTC
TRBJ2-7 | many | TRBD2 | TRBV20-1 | CSAGKIAGDGEQYF | TGCAGTGCTGGGAAAATAGCGGGGGACGGGGAGCAGTACTTC
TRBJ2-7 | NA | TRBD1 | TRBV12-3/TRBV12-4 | CASSRTGVAYEQYF | TGTGCCAGCAGCCGGACAGGGGTTGCCTACGAGCAGTACTTC
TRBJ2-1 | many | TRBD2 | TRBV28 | CASSNRTREFF | TGTGCCAGCAGTAACCGGACTAGGGAGTTCTTC
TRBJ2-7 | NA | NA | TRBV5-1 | CASSLLPTGKLSEQYF | TGCGCCAGCAGCTTGCTCCCAACAGGGAAGCTGAGCGAGCAGTACTTC
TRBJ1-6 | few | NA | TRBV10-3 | CAISESIGYSLHF | TGTGCCATCAGTGAGTCGATCGGGTATTCCCTCCACTTT
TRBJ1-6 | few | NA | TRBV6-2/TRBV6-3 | CASSVKRNSPLHF | TGTGCCAGCAGTGTGAAAAGGAATTCACCCCTCCACTTT
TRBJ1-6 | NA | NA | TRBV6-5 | CATSRTVYNSPLHF | TGTGCCACCTCGAGGACAGTCTATAATTCACCCCTCCACTTT
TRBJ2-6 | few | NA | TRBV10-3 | CAISVGASVFSGANVLTF | TGTGCCATCAGTGTTGGGGCTAGCGTTTTCTCTGGGGCCAACGTCCTGACTTTC
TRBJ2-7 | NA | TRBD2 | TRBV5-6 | CASSLPGLAGGLDYEQYF | TGTGCCAGCAGCTTGCCGGGACTAGCGGGAGGGCTCGACTACGAGCAGTACTTC
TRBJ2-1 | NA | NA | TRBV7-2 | CASSPDLNEQFF | TGTGCCAGCAGCCCAGACCTCAATGAGCAGTTCTTC
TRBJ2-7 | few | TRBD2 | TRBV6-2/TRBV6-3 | CASSSPRLAGLFSYEQYF | TGTGCCAGCAGTTCCCCGAGACTAGCGGGCCTCTTCTCCTACGAGCAGTACTTC
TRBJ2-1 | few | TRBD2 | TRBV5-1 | CASSLGRLLAVLSYNEQFF | TGCGCCAGCAGCTTGGGAAGGTTGCTAGCGGTCCTCTCCTACAATGAGCAGTTCTTC
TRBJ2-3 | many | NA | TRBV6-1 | CASSLQGKGTDTQYF | TGTGCCAGCAGTCTCCAGGGCAAAGGGACAGATACGCAGTATTTT
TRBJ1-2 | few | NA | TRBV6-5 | CASRRTDYGYTF | TGTGCCAGCAGAAGGACCGACTATGGCTACACCTTC
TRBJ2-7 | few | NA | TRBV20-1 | CSAEEGSAYEQYF | TGCAGTGCCGAGGAGGGGTCCGCCTACGAGCAGTACTTC
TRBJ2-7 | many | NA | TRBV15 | CATSTNRGGEQYF | TGTGCCACCAGCACAAACAGGGGAGGCGAGCAGTACTTC
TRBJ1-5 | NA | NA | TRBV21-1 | CASPPPSQHF | TGTGCCAGCCCCCCACCAAGCCAGCATTTT
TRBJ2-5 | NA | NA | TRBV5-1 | CASSLEYLQETQYF | TGCGCCAGCAGCTTGGAGTATCTTCAAGAGACCCAGTACTTC
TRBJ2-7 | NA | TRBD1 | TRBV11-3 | CASSLESGDRGYEQYF | TGTGCCAGCAGCTTAGAGAGTGGTGACAGGGGCTACGAGCAGTACTTC